Presented here are 8 T cell receptor beta chains from one specimen sequenced in a study of cytomegalovirus exposure and HLA in healthy donors. PCR employed 60 Vbeta and 13 Jbeta primers. The method was immunoSEQ multiplex PCR; TCRdb's version includes in-frame clones alone and lacks a portion of them. The sample carries around 170,000 clones, about 85% recorded once. The material sequenced was PBMCs. Source of these receptors: a girl aged 5-17 years in good health and CMV-seropositive.

As concerns this clone: One end of the junction does not line up with germline, which may come from a read error. The genes are TRBV10-1 and TRBJ2-1; maybe TRBD2 (6 bases). Germline V gives CDR1 WNHNN, CDR2 SYGVQD (reference sequence). The CDR3 is 19 amino acids. In DNA, the CDR3 is TGCGCCAGCAGTGAGTCGACTAGGGGCCCCGAGGCACCCTACCATGAGCAGTTCTTC. Amino acid sequence: CASSESTRGPEAPYHEQFF.

The CDR3 region is CASSFGTGGSPLHF. Here the CDR3 DNA reads TGTGCCAGCAGTTTCGGGACAGGGGGATCACCCCTCCACTTT. V and J are TRBV6-5 and TRBJ1-6; 11 nucleotides align to TRBD1. J was trimmed by 10 bases and V by 4 bases; bases with no gene match: 3. The V gene's germline CDR1 is MNHEY and CDR2 SVGAGI. The CDR3 extends over 14 amino acids.

This chain uses TRBV6-5 with TRBJ2-7; TRBD2 matches at 7 bases. The CDR3 contains 15 residues. V lost 0 bases and J lost 9; bases outside the gene matches: 11. The germline V gene has CDR1 MNHEY and CDR2 SVGAGI. In nucleotides, the CDR3 is TGTGCCAGCAGTTACTCGGGACTATCCAGTGGGGGGCAGTACTTC. Translated: CASSYSGLSSGGQYF.

The rearrangement joins TRBV30 to TRBJ2-1; 11 bases fit TRBD2. CDR1 GTSNPN and CDR2 SVGIG come from the germline V gene (reference sequence). This CDR3 has 14 amino acids. J lost 9 bases, V lost 4 bases, and 8 bases had no gene match. For the CDR3, the DNA is TGTGCCTGGAAACTAGCGGGAGAAAGGGGTGAGCAGTTCTTC. Protein product: CAWKLAGERGEQFF.

This chain joins TRBV18 and TRBJ1-2, with D possibly being TRBD1 (5 bases). The germline V and J ends were trimmed by 4 bases and 4 bases, with 19 bases remaining between them. CDR1 is KGHSH, CDR2 LQKENI, per germline. The CDR3 sequence is 16 residues long. The CDR3, as DNA: TGTGCCAGCTCACGGCAGGGTCGTCCTGTGGGCTATGGCTACACCTTC. Protein: CASSRQGRPVGYGYTF.

The V call is TRBV7-2, the J call TRBJ2-3; 7 bases are a match to TRBD2. This CDR3 has 14 residues. Per the germline V gene, CDR1 is SGHTA and CDR2 is FQGNSA. The V segment lost 2 bases and the J segment 3 bases; nucleotides outside the gene matches: 2. Here the CDR3 reads CASSLRGRTDTQYF. The CDR3 DNA sequence: TGTGCCAGCAGCTTACGCGGGAGAACAGATACGCAGTATTTT.

V usage is TRBV9 and J usage is TRBJ2-3, with 14 positions matching TRBD2. Unmatched junction bases numbered 10, after V lost 3 bases and J lost 7 bases. Germline CDR1 and CDR2: SGDLS and YYNGEE. This CDR3 has 17 residues. The CDR3 nucleotides read TGTGCCAGCAGCGCTGAGCCGGGACTAGCGGGAGCCTATACGCAGTATTTT. It is translated as CASSAEPGLAGAYTQYF.

The chain couples TRBV7-9 to TRBJ1-2, with D maybe TRBD1 (5 bases). Germline loops: CDR1 SEHNR, CDR2 FQNEAQ (reference sequence). This CDR3 contains 13 residues. The V gene lost 5 bases and the J gene lost 3 bases, with 10 bases spanning the gap. The CDR3 loop reads CASSEDIHYGYTF. CDR3 coding DNA: TGTGCCAGCAGCGAGGACATCCACTATGGCTACACCTTC.